The 3 T cell receptor beta chains reported below all come from one sample, sequenced in a study of blood T cell repertoires in COVID-19. Measured with immunoSEQ multiplex PCR; TCRdb has only the in-frame clones, and not every one. Seen here are approximately 65,000 clones, 79% observed once, and the top ten hold 20%. The sequencing sample was made of peripheral blood. The receptors originated from a woman of 80 years or more with active or convalescent COVID-19.

The chain uses TRBV5-1 and TRBJ1-1, with D unclear. Trimming took 4 bases from V and 1 from J, leaving 14 bases between them. This CDR3 region has 15 residues. The germline V gene has CDR1 SGHRS and CDR2 YFSETQ. The CDR3 coding sequence is TGCGCCAGCAGCCGGCCGGAGGCCGCGAACACTGAAGCTTTCTTT. Encoded protein: CASSRPEAANTEAFF.

This rearrangement joins TRBV6-6 to TRBJ2-1; tentatively, D is TRBD2 (6 bases). Germline lookup yields CDR1 MNHNY and CDR2 SVGAGI (reference sequence). This CDR3 spans 14 amino acids. The V and J ends lost 7 bases and 2 bases respectively, with 12 bases between them. The CDR3 coding sequence is TGTGCCAGCATAGGCGGGACTCCCTACAATGAGCAGTTCTTC. It translates to CASIGGTPYNEQFF.

The V and J genes are TRBV7-9 and TRBJ2-2; 9 positions match TRBD2. The V segment lost 1 base and the J segment 4 bases; nucleotides outside the gene matches: 4. The CDR3 totals 16 residues. The germline CDR1 and CDR2 sequences are SEHNR and FQNEAQ (reference sequence). CDR3 residues: CASSLEAGGATGELFF. The CDR3 nucleotides read TGTGCCAGCAGCTTAGAAGCGGGGGGTGCCACCGGGGAGCTGTTTTTT.